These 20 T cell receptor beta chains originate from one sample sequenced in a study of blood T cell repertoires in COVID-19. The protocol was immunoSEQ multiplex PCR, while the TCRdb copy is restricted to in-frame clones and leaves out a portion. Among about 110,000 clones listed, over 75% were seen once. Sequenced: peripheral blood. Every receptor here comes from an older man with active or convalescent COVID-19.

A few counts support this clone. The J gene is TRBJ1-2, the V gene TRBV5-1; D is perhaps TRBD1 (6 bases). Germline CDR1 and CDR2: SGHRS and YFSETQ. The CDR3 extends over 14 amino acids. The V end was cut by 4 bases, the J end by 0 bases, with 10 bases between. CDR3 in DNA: TGCGCCAGCAGCCAAACAGGGACTAACTATGGCTACACCTTC. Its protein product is CASSQTGTNYGYTF.

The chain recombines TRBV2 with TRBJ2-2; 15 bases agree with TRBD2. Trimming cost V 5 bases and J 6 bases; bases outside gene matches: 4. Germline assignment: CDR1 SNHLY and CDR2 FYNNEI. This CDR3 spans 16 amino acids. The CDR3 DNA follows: TGTGCCAGCAGTCTCGGACTAGCGGGAGGGTCCGGGGAGCTGTTTTTT. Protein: CASSLGLAGGSGELFF.

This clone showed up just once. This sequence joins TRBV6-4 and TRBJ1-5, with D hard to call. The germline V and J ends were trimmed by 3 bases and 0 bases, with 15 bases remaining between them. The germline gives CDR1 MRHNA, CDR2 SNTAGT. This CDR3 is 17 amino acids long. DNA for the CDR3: TGTGCCAGCAGTGATTATCCCCGGAGGGATAGCAATCAGCCCCAGCATTTT. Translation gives CASSDYPRRDSNQPQHF.

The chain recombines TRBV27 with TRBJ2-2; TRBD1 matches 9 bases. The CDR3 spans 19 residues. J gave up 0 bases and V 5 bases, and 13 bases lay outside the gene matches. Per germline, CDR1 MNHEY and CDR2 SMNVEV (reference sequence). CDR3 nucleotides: TGTGCCAGCAGTCCTGGGCACAGGGGGCACCACTCGAACACCGGGGAGCTGTTTTTT. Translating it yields CASSPGHRGHHSNTGELFF.

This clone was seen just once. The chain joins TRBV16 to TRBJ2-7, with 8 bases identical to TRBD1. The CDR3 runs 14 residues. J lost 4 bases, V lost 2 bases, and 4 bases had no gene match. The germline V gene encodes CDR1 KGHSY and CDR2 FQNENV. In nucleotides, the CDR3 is TGTGCCAGCAGCCAAGCGGGACAGGTTTACGAGCAGTACTTC. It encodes CASSQAGQVYEQYF.

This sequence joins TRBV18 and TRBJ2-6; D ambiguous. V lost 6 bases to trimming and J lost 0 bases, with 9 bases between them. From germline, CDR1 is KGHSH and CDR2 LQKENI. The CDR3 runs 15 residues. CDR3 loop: CASSSVASGANVLTF. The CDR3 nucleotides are TGTGCCAGCTCCTCCGTAGCCTCTGGGGCCAACGTCCTGACTTTC.

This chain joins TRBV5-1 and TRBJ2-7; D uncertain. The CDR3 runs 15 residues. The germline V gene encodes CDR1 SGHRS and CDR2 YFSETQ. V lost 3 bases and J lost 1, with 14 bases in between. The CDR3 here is CASSWAPEHSYEQYF. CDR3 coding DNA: TGCGCCAGCAGCTGGGCACCGGAACATTCCTACGAGCAGTACTTC.

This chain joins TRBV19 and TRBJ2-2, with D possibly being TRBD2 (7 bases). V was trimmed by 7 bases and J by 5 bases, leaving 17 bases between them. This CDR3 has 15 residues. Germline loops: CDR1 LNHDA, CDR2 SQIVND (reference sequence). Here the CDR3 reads CASTPRGARTGELFF. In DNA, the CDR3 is TGTGCCAGTACCCCACGGGGGGCGAGAACCGGGGAGCTGTTTTTT.

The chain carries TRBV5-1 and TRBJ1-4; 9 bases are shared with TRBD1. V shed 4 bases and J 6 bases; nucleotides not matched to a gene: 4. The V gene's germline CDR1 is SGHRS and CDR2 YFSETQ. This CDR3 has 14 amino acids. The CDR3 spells CASSLTGGDEKLFF. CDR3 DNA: TGCGCCAGCAGCCTGACAGGGGGTGATGAAAAACTGTTTTTT.

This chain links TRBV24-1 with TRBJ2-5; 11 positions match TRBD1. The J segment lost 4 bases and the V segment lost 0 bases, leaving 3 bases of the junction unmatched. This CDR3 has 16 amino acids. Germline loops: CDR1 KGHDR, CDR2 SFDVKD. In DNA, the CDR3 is TGTGCCACCAGTGATTTGTTGGGGACAGGGGGAGAGACCCAGTACTTC. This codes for CATSDLLGTGGETQYF.

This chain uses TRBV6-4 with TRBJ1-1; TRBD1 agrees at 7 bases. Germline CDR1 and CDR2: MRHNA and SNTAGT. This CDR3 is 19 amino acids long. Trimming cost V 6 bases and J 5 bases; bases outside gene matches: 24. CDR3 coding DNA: TGTGCCAGCAGCGACCCCATCCCCGGGACAGTCGCCGAAGGGACTGAAGCTTTCTTT. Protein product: CASSDPIPGTVAEGTEAFF.

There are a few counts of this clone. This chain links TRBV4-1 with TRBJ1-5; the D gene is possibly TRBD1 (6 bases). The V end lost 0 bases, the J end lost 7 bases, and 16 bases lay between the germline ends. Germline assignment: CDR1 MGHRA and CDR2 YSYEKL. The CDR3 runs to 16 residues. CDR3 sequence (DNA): TGCGCCAGCAGCCAAGAACAGGGCAGGGCCACGCAGCCCCAGCATTTT. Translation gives CASSQEQGRATQPQHF.

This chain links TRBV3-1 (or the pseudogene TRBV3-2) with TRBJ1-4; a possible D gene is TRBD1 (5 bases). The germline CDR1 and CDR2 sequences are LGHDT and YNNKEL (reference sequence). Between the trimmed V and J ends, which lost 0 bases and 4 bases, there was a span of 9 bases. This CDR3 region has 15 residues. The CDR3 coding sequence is TGTGCCAGCAGCCAAGATAACGGGGGTAATGAAAAACTGTTTTTT. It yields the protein CASSQDNGGNEKLFF.

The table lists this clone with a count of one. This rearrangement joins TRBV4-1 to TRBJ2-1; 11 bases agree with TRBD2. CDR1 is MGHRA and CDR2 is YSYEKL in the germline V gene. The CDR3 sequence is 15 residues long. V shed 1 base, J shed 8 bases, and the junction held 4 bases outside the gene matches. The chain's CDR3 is CASSQASGGIDEQFF. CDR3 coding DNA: TGCGCCAGCAGCCAAGCTAGCGGGGGGATTGATGAGCAGTTCTTC.

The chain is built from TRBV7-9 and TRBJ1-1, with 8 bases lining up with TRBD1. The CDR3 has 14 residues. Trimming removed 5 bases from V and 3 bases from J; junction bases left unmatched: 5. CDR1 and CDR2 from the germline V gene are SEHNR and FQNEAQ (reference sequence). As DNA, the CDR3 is TGTGCCAGCAGCCACAGGGGGAAGGACACTGAAGCTTTCTTT. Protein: CASSHRGKDTEAFF.

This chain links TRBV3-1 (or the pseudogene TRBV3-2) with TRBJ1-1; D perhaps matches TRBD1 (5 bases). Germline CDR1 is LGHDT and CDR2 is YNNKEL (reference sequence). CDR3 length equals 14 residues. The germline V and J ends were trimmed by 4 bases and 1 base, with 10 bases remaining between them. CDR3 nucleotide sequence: TGTGCCAGCAGCCTCCCTGACAGGAACACTGAAGCTTTCTTT. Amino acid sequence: CASSLPDRNTEAFF.

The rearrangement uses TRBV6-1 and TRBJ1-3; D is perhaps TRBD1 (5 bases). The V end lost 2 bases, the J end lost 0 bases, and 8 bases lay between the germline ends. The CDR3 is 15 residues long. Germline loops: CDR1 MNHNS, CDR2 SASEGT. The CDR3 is CASSEWGGSGNTIYF. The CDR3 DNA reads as TGTGCCAGCAGTGAATGGGGGGGCTCTGGAAACACCATATATTTT.

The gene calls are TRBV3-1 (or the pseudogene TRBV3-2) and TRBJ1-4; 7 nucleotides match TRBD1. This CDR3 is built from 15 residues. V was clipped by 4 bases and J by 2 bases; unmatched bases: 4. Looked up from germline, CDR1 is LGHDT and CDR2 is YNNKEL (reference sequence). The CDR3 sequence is CASSRGGRTNEKLFF. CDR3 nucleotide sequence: TGTGCCAGCAGCCGAGGGGGCCGTACTAATGAAAAACTGTTTTTT.

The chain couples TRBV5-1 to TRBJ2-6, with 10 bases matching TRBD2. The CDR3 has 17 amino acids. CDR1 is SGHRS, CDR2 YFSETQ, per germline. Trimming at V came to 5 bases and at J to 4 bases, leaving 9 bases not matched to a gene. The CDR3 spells CASSRSGGAAGANVLTF. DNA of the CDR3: TGCGCCAGCAGTCGCAGCGGGGGGGCCGCAGGGGCCAACGTCCTGACTTTC.

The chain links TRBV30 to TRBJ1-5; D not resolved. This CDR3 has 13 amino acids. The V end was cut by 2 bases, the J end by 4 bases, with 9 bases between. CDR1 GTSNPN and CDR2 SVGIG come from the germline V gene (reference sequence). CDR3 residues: CAWSPDGNQPQHF. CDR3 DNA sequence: TGTGCCTGGAGTCCAGACGGGAATCAGCCCCAGCATTTT.